These 2 T cell receptor beta chains originate from one sample sequenced in a study of T cell responses to AZD1222 COVID-19 vaccine. Generated by immunoSEQ multiplex PCR, the TCRdb table keeps only in-frame clones and is missing some. Altogether about 170,000 clones are present, approximately 95% being singletons, with the ten largest covering about 4.2%. The sample consisted of peripheral blood, taken on day 0 of AZD1222 vaccination. The receptors were gathered from an adult in good health.

The chain carries TRBV7-2 and TRBJ2-7; TRBD2 might be the D (5 bases). Germline V gene sequence: CDR1 SGHTA, CDR2 FQGNSA. V lost 3 bases, J lost 5 bases, and 8 bases lay in between. The CDR3 runs to 12 residues. DNA of the CDR3: TGTGCCAGCAGCTTGGACTTGAACGAGCAGTACTTC. It yields the protein CASSLDLNEQYF.

The chain combines TRBV12-3 or TRBV12-4 with TRBJ1-1; D perhaps matches TRBD1 (6 bases). Trimming took off 7 bases at V and 5 bases at J, with 8 bases between the two ends. This CDR3 is 11 amino acids long. The CDR3: CASIRGTEAFF. The CDR3 region has the DNA TGTGCCAGCATAAGGGGGACTGAAGCTTTCTTT.